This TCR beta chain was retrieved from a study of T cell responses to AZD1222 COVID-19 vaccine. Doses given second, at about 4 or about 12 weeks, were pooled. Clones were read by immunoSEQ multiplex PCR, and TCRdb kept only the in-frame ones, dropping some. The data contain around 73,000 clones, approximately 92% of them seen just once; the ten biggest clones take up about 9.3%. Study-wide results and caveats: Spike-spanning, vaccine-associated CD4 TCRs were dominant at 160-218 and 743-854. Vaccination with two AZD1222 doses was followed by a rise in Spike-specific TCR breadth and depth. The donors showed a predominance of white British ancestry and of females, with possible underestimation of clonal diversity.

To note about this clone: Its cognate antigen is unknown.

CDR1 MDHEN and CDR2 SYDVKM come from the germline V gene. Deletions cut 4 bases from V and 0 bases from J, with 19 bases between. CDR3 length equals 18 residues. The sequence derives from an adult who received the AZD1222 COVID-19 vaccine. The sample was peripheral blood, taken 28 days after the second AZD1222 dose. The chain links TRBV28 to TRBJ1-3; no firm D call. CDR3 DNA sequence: TGTGCCAGCAGTTCGGCCTGGGGATCCTACCCCTCTGGAAACACCATATATTTT. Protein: CASSSAWGSYPSGNTIYF.